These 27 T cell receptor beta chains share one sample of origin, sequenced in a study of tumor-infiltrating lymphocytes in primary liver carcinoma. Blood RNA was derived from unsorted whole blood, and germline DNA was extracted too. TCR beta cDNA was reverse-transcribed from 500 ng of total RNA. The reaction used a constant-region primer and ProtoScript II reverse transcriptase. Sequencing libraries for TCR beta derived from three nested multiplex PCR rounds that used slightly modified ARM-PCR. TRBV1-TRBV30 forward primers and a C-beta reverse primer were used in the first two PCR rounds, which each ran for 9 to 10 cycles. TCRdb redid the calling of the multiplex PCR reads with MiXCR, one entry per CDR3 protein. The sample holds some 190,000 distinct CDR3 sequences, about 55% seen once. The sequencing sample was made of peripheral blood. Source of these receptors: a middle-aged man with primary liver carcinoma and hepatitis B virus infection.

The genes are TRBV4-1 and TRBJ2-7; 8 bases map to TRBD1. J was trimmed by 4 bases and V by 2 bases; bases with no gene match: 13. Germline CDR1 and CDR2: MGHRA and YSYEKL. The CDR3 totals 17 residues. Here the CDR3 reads CASSQMGLGDRSYEQYF. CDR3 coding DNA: TGCGCCAGCAGCCAAATGGGTCTCGGGGACAGGTCGTACGAGCAGTACTTC.

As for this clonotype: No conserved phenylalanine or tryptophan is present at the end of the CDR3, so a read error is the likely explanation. DNA of the CDR3: TGTGTCAGCAGCGCCCCTGGACAAACAAACACCGGGGAGCTGTTTTCT. The encoded protein is CVSSAPGQTNTGELFS. The chain employs TRBV11-2 and TRBJ2-2; TRBD1 might be the D (5 bases). CDR3 length: 16 amino acids. Germline CDR1 SGHAT, CDR2 FQNNGV.

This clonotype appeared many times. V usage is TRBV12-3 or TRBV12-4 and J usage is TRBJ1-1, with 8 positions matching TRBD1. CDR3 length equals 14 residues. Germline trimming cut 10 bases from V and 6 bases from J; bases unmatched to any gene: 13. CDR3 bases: TGTGCCACCTCCTCGGGACAGGTCGAAGCTGAAGCTTTCTTT. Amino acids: CATSSGQVEAEAFF.

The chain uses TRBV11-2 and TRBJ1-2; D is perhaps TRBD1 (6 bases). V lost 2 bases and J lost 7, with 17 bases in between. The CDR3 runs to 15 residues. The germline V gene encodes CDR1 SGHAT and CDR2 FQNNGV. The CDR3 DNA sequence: TGTGCCAGCAGCTTAACAATACAGGGAGATGGTGGCTACACCTTC. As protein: CASSLTIQGDGGYTF.

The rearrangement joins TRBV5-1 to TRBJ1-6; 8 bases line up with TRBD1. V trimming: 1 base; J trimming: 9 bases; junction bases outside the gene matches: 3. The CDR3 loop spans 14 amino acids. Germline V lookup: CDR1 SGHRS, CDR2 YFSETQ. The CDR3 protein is CASSLSTGGSPLHF. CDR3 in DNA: TGCGCCAGCAGCTTGTCTACAGGGGGTTCACCCCTCCACTTT.

This chain's CDR3 is CATSLRQGSYNEQFF. The CDR3, as DNA: TGTGCCACTAGTTTAAGACAGGGAAGTTACAATGAGCAGTTCTTC. The chain employs TRBV11-1 and TRBJ2-1; 7 positions match TRBD1. This CDR3 has 15 amino acids. With V trimmed by 10 bases and J by 4 bases, 13 bases remained unmatched. CDR1 is SGHAT and CDR2 is FQDESV in the germline V gene (reference sequence).

The CDR3: CASTLGGGEGTEAFF. CDR3 DNA sequence: TGTGCCAGCACTTTAGGAGGGGGTGAGGGCACTGAAGCTTTCTTT. The rearrangement links TRBV6-5 to TRBJ1-1; D might be TRBD1 (6 bases). Germline-derived CDR1 and CDR2 are MNHEY and SVGAGI. V dropped 7 bases and J dropped 4 bases, with 19 bases sitting between them. There are 15 residues in the CDR3.

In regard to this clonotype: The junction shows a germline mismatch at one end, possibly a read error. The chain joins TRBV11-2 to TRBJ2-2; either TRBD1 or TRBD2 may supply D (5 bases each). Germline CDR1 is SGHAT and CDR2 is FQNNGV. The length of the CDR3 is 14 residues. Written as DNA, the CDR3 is TGTGCCAGCAGCTTAGATGCCAGAGGCTGGGACCTGTTTTTT. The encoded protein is CASSLDARGWDLFF.

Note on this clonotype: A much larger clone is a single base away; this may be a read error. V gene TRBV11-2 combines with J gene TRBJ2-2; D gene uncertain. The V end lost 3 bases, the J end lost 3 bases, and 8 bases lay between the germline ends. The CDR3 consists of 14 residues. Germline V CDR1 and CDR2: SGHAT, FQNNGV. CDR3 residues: CASSFVVYTGELFF. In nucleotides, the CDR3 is TGTGCCAGCAGCTTTGTGGTCTACACCGGGGAGCTGTTTTTT.

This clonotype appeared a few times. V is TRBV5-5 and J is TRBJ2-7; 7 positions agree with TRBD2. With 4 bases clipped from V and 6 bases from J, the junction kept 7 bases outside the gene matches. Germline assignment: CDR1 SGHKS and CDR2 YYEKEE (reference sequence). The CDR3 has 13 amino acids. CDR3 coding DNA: TGTGCCAGCAGCACCCTGACGGGGGGCGAGCAGTACTTC. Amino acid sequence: CASSTLTGGEQYF.

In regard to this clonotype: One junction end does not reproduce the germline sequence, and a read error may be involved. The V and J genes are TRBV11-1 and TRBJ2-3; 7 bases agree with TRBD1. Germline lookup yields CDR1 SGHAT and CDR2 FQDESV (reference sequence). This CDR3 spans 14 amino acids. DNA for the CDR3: TGCACCAGCAGCTTACAGGGGCCCACAGATACGCAGTATTTT. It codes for CTSSLQGPTDTQYF.

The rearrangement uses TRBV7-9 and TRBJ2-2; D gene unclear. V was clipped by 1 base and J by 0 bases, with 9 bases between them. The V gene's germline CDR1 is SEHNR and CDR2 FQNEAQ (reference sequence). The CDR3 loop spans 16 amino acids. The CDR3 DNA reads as TGTGCCAGCAGCTTAGGGAGTGGGGCGAACACCGGGGAGCTGTTTTTT. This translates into CASSLGSGANTGELFF.

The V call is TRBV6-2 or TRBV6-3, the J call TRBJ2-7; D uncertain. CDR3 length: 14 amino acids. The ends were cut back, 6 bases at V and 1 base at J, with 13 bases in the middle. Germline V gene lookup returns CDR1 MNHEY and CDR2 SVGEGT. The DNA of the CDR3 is TGTGCCAGCAGAAACGGCGGACGGTCCTACGAGCAGTACTTC. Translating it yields CASRNGGRSYEQYF.

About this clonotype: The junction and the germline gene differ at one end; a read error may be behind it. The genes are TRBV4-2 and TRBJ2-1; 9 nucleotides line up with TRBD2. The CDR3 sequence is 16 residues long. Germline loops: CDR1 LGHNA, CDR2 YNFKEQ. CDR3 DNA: TGTGCCAGCAGCGTAACCGGGGCTAGCGGGGACAATGAACAGTTCTTC. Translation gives CASSVTGASGDNEQFF.

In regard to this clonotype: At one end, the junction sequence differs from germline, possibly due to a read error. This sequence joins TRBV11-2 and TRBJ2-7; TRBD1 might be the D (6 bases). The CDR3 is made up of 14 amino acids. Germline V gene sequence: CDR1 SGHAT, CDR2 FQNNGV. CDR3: CASILGGRADEQYF. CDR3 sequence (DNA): TGTGCCAGCATCTTAGGGGGACGTGCGGACGAGCAGTACTTC. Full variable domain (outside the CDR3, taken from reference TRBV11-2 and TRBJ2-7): EAGVAQSPRYKIIEKRQSVAFWCNPISGHATLYWYQQILGQGPKLLIQFQNNGVVDDSQLPKDRFSAERLKGVDSTLKIQPAKLEDSAVYLCASILGGRADEQYFGPGTRLTVT.

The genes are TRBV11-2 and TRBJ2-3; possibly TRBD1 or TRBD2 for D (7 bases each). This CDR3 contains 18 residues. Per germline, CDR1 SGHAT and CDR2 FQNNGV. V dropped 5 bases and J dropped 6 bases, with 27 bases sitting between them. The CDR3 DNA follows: TGTGCCAGCAGCCCGGGGGGACTCACAGGGGCGCAAACGGATACGCAGTATTTT. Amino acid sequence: CASSPGGLTGAQTDTQYF.

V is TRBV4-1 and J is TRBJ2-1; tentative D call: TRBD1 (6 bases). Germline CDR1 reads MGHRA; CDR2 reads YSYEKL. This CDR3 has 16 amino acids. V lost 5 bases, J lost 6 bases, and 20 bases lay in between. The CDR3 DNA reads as TGCGCCAGCAGCAAATGGACAGTGGGGTCAATCAATGAGCAGTTCTTC. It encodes CASSKWTVGSINEQFF.

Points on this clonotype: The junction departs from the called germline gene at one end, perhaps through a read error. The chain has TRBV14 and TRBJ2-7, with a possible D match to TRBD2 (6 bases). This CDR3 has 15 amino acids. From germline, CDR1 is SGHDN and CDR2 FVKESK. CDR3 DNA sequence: TGTCCCAGCAGCCAAGATGGTACGGGAGCCTACGAGCAGTACTTC. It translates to CPSSQDGTGAYEQYF. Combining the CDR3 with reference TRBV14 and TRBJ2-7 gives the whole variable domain EAGVTQFPSHSVIEKGQTVTLRCDPISGHDNLYWYRRVMGKEIKFLLHFVKESKQDESGMPNNRFLAERTGGTYSTLKVQPAELEDSGVYFCPSSQDGTGAYEQYFGPGTRLTVT.

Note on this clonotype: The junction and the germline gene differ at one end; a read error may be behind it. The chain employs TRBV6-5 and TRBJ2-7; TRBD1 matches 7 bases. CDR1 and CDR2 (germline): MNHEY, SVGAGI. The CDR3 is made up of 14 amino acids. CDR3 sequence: CASSRVKGAYGQYF. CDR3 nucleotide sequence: TGTGCCAGCAGCCGGGTCAAGGGGGCCTACGGGCAGTACTTC.

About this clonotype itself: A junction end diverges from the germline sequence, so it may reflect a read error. The CDR3 DNA reads TGTGCCAGCAGCATAGGGACTAGCGGGATCTACGAGCAGTACTTC. Translation: CASSIGTSGIYEQYF. V gene TRBV13 combines with J gene TRBJ2-7, with TRBD2 matching over 13 bases. The CDR3 sequence is 15 residues long. The germline CDR1 and CDR2 sequences are PRHDT and FYEKMQ (reference sequence).

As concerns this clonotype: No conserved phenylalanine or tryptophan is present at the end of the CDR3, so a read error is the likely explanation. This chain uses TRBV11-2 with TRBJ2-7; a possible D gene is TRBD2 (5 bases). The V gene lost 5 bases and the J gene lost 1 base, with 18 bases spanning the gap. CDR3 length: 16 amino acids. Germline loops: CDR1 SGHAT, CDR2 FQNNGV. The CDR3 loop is CASSIGGELVSYEQYL. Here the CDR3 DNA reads TGTGCCAGCAGCATAGGAGGAGAGCTCGTTTCCTACGAGCAGTACTTA.

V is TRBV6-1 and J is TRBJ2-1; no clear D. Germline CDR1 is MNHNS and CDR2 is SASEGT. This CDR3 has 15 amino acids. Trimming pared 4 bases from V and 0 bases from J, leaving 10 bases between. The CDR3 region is CASSVSWSSYNEQFF. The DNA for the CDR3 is TGTGCCAGCAGTGTGAGCTGGAGCTCCTACAATGAGCAGTTCTTC.

The CDR3 DNA sequence: TGTGCCAGCAGCCCGGACAGGGAGGACACCATATATTTT. It translates to CASSPDREDTIYF. V gene TRBV12-3 or TRBV12-4 combines with J gene TRBJ1-3, with TRBD1 matching 8 bases. This CDR3 has 13 amino acids. V shed 6 bases, J shed 8 bases, and the junction held 6 bases outside the gene matches.

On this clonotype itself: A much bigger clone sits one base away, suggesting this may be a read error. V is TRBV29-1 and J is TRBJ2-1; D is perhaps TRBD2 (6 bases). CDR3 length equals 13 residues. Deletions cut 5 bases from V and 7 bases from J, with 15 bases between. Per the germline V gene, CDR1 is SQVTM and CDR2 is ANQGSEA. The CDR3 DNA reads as TGCAGCGTTAAGGGAGGTCTCTGGAATGAGCAGTTCTTC. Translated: CSVKGGLWNEQFF.

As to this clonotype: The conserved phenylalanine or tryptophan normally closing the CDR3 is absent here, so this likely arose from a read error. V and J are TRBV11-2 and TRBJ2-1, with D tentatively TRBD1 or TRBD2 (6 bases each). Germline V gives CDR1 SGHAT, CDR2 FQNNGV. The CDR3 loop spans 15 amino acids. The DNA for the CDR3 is TGTGCCAGCTGCTTAGGGGGGAGCTCCTACAATGAGCAGTTCTTA. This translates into CASCLGGSSYNEQFL.

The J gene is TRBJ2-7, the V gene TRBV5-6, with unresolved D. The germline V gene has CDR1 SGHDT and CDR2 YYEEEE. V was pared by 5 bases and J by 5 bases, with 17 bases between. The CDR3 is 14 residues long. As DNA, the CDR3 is TGTGCCAGCAGACTTGCCGGGCTATTGCACGAGCAGTACTTC. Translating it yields CASRLAGLLHEQYF.

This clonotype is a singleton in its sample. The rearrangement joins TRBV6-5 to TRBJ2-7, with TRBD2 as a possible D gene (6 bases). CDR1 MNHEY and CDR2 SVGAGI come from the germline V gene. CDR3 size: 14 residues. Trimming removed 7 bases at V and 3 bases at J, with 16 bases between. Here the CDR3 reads CASTGPGESYEQYF. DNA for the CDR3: TGTGCCAGCACCGGCCCGGGGGAAAGCTACGAGCAGTACTTC.